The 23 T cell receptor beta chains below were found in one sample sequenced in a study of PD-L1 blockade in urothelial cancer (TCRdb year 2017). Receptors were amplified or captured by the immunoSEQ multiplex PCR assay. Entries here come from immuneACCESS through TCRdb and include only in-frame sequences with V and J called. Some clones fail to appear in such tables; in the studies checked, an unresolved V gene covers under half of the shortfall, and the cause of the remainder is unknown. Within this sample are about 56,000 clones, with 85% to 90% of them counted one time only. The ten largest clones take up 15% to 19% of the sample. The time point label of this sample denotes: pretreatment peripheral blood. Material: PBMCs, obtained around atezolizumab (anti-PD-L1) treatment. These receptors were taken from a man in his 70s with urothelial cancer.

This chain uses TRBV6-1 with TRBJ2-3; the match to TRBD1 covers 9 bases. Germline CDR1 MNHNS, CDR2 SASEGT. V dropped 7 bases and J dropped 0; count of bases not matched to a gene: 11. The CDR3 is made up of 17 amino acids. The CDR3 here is CASNEGSGTGSTDTQYF. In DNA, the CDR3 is TGTGCCAGCAATGAGGGCTCGGGGACAGGGAGCACAGATACGCAGTATTTT.

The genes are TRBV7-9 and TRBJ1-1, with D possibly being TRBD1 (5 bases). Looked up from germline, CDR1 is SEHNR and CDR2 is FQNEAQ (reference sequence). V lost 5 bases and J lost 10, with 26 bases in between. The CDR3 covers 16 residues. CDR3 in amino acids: CASSPQSWGIRDSAFF. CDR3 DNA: TGTGCCAGCAGCCCCCAATCCTGGGGGATTAGGGACTCAGCTTTCTTT.

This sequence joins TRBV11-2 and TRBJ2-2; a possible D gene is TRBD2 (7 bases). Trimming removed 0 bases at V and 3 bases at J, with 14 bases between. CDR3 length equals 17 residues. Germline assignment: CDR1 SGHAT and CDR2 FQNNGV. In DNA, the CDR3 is TGTGCCAGCAGCTTAGAACCGGGGGGCCCGTACACCGGGGAGCTGTTTTTT. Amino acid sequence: CASSLEPGGPYTGELFF.

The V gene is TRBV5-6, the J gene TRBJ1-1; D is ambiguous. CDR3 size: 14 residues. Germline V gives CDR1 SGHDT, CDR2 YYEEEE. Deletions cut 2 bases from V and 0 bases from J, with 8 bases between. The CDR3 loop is CASSLSLLNTEAFF. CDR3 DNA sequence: TGTGCCAGCAGCTTATCACTGTTGAACACTGAAGCTTTCTTT.

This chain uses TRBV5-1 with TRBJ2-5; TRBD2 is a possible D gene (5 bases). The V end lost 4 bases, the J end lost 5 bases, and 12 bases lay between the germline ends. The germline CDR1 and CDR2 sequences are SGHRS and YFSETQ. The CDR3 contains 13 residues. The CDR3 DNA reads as TGCGCCAGCAGCCTGGGCGGCGGGGAGACCCAGTACTTC. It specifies CASSLGGGETQYF.

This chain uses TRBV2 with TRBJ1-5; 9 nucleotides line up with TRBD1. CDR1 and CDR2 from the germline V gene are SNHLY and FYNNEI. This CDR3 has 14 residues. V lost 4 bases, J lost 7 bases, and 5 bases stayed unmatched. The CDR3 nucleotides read TGTGCCAGCAGTGGGGACAGGGTGAGACAGCCCCAGCATTTT. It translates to CASSGDRVRQPQHF. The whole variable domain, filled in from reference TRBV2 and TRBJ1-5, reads EPEVTQTPSHQVTQMGQEVILRCVPISNHLYFYWYRQILGQKVEFLVSFYNNEISEKSEIFDDQFSVERPDGSNFTLKIRSTKLEDSAMYFCASSGDRVRQPQHFGDGTRLSIL.

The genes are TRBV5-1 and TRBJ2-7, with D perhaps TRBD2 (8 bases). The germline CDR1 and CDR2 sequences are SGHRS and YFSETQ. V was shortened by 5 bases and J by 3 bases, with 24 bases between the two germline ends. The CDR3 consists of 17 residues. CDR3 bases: TGCGCCAGCAGGGGGGACTCAGGGGGGACTAGGGGCTACGAGCAGTACTTC. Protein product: CASRGDSGGTRGYEQYF.

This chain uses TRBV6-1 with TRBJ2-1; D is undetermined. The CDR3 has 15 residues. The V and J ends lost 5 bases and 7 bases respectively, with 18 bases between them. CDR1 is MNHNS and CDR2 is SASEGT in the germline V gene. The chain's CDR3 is CASSSPQDFKNEQFF. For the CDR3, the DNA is TGTGCCAGCAGTTCCCCTCAAGACTTTAAGAATGAGCAGTTCTTC.

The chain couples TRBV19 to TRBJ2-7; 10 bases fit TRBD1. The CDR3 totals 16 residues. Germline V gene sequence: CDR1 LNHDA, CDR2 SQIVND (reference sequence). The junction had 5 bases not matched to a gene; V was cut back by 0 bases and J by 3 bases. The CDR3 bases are TGTGCCAGTAGTATAGACCCGGACAGGGGGAACTACGAGCAGTACTTC. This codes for CASSIDPDRGNYEQYF.

CDR3 DNA: TGTGCCAGCAGTTACTCGGCAGGACAGCCCCAGCATTTT. It encodes CASSYSAGQPQHF. V is TRBV6-5 and J is TRBJ1-5; no reliable D call. The V end lost 0 bases, the J end lost 7 bases, and 7 bases lay between the germline ends. The CDR3 has 13 residues. The germline V gene encodes CDR1 MNHEY and CDR2 SVGAGI.

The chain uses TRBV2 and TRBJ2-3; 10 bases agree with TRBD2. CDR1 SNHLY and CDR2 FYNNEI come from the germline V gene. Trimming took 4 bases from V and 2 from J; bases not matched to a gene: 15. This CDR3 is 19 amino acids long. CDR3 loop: CASSGLAGAVGLDTDTQYF. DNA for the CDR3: TGTGCCAGCAGTGGGCTAGCGGGAGCGGTCGGTCTGGACACAGATACGCAGTATTTT.

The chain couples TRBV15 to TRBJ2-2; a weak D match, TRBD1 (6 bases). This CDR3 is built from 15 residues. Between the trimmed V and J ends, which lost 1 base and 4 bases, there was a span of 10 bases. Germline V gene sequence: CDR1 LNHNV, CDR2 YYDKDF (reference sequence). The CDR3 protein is CATSRVRDITGELFF. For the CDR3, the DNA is TGTGCCACCAGCAGAGTAAGGGACATCACCGGGGAGCTGTTTTTT.

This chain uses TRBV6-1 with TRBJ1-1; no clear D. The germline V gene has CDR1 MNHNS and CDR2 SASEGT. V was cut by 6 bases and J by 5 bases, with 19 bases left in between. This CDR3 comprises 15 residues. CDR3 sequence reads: CASSLTYTVRTEAFF. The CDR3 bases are TGTGCCAGCAGCCTGACATACACGGTACGGACTGAAGCTTTCTTT.

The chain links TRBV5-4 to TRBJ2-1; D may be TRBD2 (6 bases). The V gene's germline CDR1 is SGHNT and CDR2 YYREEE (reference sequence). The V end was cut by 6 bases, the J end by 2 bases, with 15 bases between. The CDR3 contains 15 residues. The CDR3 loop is CASTLRRGTYNEQFF. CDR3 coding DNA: TGTGCCAGCACCCTTAGGAGGGGAACCTACAATGAGCAGTTCTTC. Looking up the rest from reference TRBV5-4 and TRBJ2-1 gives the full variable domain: ETGVTQSPTHLIKTRGQQVTLRCSSQSGHNTVSWYQQALGQGPQFIFQYYREEENGRGNFPPRFSGLQFPNYSSELNVNALELDDSALYLCASTLRRGTYNEQFFGPGTRLTVL.

The CDR3 sequence: CASSAGRGLAGWDEQFF. CDR3 in DNA: TGTGCCAGCAGCGCGGGGAGGGGACTAGCGGGATGGGATGAGCAGTTCTTC. The rearrangement uses TRBV9 and TRBJ2-1, with TRBD2 matching over 13 bases. CDR1 is SGDLS, CDR2 YYNGEE, per germline. The V segment lost 3 bases and the J segment 8 bases; nucleotides outside the gene matches: 11. This CDR3 comprises 17 residues.

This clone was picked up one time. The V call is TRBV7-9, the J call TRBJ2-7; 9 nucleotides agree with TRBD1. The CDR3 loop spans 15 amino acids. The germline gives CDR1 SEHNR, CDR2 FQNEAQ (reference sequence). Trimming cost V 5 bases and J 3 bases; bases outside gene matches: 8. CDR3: CASSDSGTGFYEQYF. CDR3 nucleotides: TGTGCCAGCAGCGACTCCGGGACAGGGTTCTACGAGCAGTACTTC.

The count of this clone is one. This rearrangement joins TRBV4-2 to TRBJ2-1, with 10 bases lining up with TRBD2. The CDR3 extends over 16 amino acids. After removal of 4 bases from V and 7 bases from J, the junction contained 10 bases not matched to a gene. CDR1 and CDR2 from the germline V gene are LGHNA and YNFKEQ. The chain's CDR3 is CASSLVLAGEGNEQFF. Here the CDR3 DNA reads TGTGCCAGCAGCCTCGTGCTAGCGGGAGAGGGGAATGAGCAGTTCTTC.

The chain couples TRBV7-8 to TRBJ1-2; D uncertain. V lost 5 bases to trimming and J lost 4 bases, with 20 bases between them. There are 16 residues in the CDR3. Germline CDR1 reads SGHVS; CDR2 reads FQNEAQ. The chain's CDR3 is CASSLTELLPSYGYTF. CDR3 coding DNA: TGTGCCAGCAGCCTAACCGAGCTTTTACCTTCCTATGGCTACACCTTC.

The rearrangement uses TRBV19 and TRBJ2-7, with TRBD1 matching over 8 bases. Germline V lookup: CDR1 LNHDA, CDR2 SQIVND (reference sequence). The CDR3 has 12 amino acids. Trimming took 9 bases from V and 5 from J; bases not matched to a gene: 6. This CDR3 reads CASRDRLDEQYF. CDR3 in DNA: TGTGCCAGCCGGGACAGGCTGGACGAGCAGTACTTC.

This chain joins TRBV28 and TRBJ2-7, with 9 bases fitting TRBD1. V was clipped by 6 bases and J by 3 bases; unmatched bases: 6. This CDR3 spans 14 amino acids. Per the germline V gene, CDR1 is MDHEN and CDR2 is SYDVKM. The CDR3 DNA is TGTGCCAGCAGCGGGACAGGGACAGGCTACGAGCAGTACTTC. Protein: CASSGTGTGYEQYF.

The CDR3 loop reads CASRGDVGELFF. In DNA, the CDR3 is TGTGCCAGCAGAGGGGATGTGGGGGAGCTGTTTTTT. The chain couples TRBV6-1 to TRBJ2-2, with D tentatively TRBD1 (5 bases). The CDR3 is 12 residues long. Trimming cost V 6 bases and J 8 bases, with 10 bases left between them. From germline, CDR1 is MNHNS and CDR2 SASEGT.

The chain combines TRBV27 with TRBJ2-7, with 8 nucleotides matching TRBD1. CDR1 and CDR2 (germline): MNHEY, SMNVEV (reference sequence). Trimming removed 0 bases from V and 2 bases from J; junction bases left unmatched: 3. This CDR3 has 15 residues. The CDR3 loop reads CASSLSVDRAYEQYF. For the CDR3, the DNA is TGTGCCAGCAGTTTATCGGTGGACAGGGCCTACGAGCAGTACTTC.

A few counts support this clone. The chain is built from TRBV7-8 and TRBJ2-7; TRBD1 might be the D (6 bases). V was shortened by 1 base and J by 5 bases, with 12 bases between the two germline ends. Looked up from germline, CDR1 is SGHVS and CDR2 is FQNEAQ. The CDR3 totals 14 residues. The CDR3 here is CASSLVVQGNEQYF. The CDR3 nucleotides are TGTGCCAGCAGCTTAGTGGTACAGGGAAACGAGCAGTACTTC.